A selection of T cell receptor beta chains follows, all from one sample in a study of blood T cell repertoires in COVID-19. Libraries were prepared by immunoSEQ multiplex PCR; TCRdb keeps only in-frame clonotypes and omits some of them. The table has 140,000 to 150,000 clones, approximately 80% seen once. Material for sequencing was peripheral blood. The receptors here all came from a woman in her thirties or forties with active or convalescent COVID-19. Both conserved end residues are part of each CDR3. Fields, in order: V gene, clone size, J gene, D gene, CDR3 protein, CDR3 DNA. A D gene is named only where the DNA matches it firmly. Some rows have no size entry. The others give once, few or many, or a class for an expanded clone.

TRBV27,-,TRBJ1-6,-,CASTGGGSPLHF,TGTGCCAGCACCGGAGGAGGTTCACCCCTCCACTTT
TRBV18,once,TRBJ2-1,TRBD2,CASSPNSGRYNEQFF,TGTGCCAGCTCACCAAACAGCGGGAGGTACAATGAGCAGTTCTTC
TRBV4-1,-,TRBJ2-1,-,CASSLMEGSSYNEQFF,TGCGCCAGCAGCCTCATGGAGGGTAGCTCCTACAATGAGCAGTTCTTC
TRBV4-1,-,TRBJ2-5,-,CASSPSGGRGETQYF,TGCGCCAGCAGTCCCTCCGGGGGGCGCGGAGAGACCCAGTACTTC
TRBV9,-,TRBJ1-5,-,CASSVGGGGGNQPQHF,TGTGCCAGCAGCGTAGGGGGCGGGGGTGGCAATCAGCCCCAGCATTTT
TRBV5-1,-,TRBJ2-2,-,CASRLSGGLHLGRGELFF,TGCGCCAGCAGATTATCCGGGGGACTCCACCTGGGCCGCGGGGAGCTGTTTTTT
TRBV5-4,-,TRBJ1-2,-,CASSLDGPNYGYTF,TGTGCCAGCAGCTTGGATGGGCCTAACTATGGCTACACCTTC
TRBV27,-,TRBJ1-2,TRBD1,CASSPRRDRAGYTF,TGTGCCAGCAGTCCCCGGAGGGACAGGGCGGGCTACACCTTC
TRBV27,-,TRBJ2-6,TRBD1,CASSLSGRGLSGANVLTF,TGTGCCAGCAGTTTATCGGGCAGGGGGCTCTCTGGGGCCAACGTCCTGACTTTC
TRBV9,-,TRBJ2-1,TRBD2,CASSVGEVAGGREQFF,TGTGCCAGCAGCGTAGGGGAGGTAGCGGGAGGCAGGGAGCAGTTCTTC
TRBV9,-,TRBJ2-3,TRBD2,CASSPGLAGNTQYF,TGTGCCAGCAGCCCCGGACTAGCCGGAAATACGCAGTATTTT
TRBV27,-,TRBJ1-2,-,CASSLTGTYYGYTF,TGTGCCAGCAGTTTAACAGGAACCTACTATGGCTACACCTTC
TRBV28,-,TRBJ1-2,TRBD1,CASSLTTGGASIDYGYTF,TGTGCCAGCAGTCTGACGACAGGGGGCGCTTCGATCGACTATGGCTACACCTTC
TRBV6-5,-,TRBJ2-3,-,CASSIFQGADTQYF,TGTGCCAGCAGTATATTCCAAGGGGCAGATACGCAGTATTTT
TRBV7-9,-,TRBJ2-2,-,CASSPTVGGSVGELFF,TGTGCCAGCAGCCCCACAGTGGGGGGATCTGTAGGGGAGCTGTTTTTT
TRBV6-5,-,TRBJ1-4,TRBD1,CASSSADRGREKLFF,TGTGCCAGCAGTTCCGCGGACAGGGGGCGAGAAAAACTGTTTTTT
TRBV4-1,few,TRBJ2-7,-,CASSQGVPGAYEQYF,TGCGCCAGCAGCCAAGGGGTCCCTGGGGCTTACGAGCAGTACTTC
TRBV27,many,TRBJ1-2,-,CARAWGGADYGYTF,TGTGCCAGGGCGTGGGGGGGCGCTGACTATGGCTACACCTTC
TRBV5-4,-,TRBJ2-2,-,CASHAGASNTGELFF,TGTGCCAGCCATGCAGGGGCGTCGAACACCGGGGAGCTGTTTTTT
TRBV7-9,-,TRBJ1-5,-,CASSLDMAYSNQPQHF,TGTGCCAGCAGCTTAGACATGGCTTATAGCAATCAGCCCCAGCATTTT
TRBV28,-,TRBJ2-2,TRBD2,CASSLGGRDTGELFF,TGTGCCAGCAGTTTAGGGGGGAGGGACACCGGGGAGCTGTTTTTT
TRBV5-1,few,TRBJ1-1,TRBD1,CASSYAQGVTEAFF,TGCGCCAGCAGCTACGCCCAGGGGGTAACTGAAGCTTTCTTT
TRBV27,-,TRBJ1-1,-,CASSLNRYTEAFF,TGTGCCAGCAGTTTAAATCGGTACACTGAAGCTTTCTTT
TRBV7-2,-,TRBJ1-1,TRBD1,CASSHEWTGPNTEAFF,TGTGCCAGCAGCCATGAGTGGACAGGGCCGAACACTGAAGCTTTCTTT
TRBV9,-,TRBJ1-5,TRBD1,CASSVATGGNQPQHF,TGTGCCAGCAGCGTAGCGACAGGGGGGAACCAGCCCCAGCATTTT
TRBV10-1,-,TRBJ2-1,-,CASSERGPSYNEQFF,TGCGCCAGCAGTGAGCGAGGTCCCTCTTACAATGAGCAGTTCTTC
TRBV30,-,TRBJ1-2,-,CAWSIILLRDKANYGYTF,TGTGCCTGGAGTATCATCCTTCTCCGGGACAAAGCTAACTATGGCTACACCTTC
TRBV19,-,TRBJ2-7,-,CASSVDSPSSYEQYF,TGTGCCAGTAGTGTAGACAGCCCTAGCTCCTACGAGCAGTACTTC
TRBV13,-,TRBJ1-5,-,CASSPSGIQPQHF,TGTGCCAGCAGCCCCTCAGGGATCCAGCCCCAGCATTTT
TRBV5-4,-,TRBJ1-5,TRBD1,CASSPGQGLDQPQHF,TGTGCCAGCAGCCCGGGACAGGGCCTCGATCAGCCCCAGCATTTT
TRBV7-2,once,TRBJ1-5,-,CASSRTASNQPQHF,TGTGCCAGCAGCCGGACAGCCAGCAATCAGCCCCAGCATTTT
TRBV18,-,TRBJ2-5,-,CASSPGVQETQYF,TGTGCCAGCTCACCAGGAGTCCAAGAGACCCAGTACTTC
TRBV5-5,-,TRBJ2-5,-,CASSLAGGQETQYF,TGTGCCAGCAGCTTGGCCGGGGGGCAGGAGACCCAGTACTTC
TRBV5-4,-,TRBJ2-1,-,CASSPTSPIGNEQFF,TGTGCCAGCAGCCCCACTAGCCCCATTGGGAATGAGCAGTTCTTC
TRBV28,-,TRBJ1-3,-,CASSLLGAGSGGNTIYF,TGTGCCAGCAGTTTATTGGGGGCGGGTTCCGGGGGAAACACCATATATTTT
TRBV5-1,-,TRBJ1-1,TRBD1,CASSFARDRASNTEAFF,TGCGCCAGCAGCTTTGCGCGGGACAGGGCTTCGAACACTGAAGCTTTCTTT
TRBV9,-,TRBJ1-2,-,CASSVGQGSAGTF,-
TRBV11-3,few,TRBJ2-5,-,CASSLGGGAETQYF,TGTGCCAGCAGCTTAGGAGGGGGGGCGGAGACCCAGTACTTC
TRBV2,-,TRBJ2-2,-,CASSADTTNTGELFF,TGTGCCAGCAGTGCGGACACGACGAACACCGGGGAGCTGTTTTTT
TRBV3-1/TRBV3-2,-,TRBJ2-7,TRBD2,CASSQEAGGYEQYF,TGTGCCAGCAGCCAAGAAGCGGGAGGCTACGAGCAGTACTTC
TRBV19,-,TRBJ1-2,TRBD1,CASSIDFGDRRPNYGYTF,TGTGCCAGTAGTATAGATTTCGGGGACAGGCGCCCTAACTATGGCTACACCTTC
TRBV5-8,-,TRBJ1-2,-,CASSYRSRTSNYGYTF,TGTGCCAGCAGCTATAGATCGCGCACCTCTAACTATGGCTACACCTTC
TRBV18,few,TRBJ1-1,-,CASSPTGNTEAFF,TGTGCCAGCTCACCAACAGGGAACACTGAAGCTTTCTTT
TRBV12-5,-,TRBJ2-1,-,CASGLWDNLNNEQFF,TGTGCTAGTGGTTTGTGGGACAATCTGAACAATGAGCAGTTCTTC
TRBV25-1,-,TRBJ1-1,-,CASSEGTFEAFF,TGTGCCAGCAGTGAAGGGACATTTGAAGCTTTCTTT
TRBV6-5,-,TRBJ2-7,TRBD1,CASSYSGQGTYEQYF,TGTGCCAGCAGTTACTCCGGACAGGGGACCTACGAGCAGTACTTC
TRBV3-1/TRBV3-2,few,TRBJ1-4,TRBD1,CASSHRDSDEKLFF,TGTGCCAGCAGCCACCGGGACAGCGATGAAAAACTGTTTTTT
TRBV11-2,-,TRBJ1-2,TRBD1,CASSLGEGAKVFGYTF,TGTGCCAGCAGCTTAGGAGAGGGGGCCAAGGTTTTTGGCTACACCTTC
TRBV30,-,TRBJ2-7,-,CAWGRSYEQYF,TGTGCCTGGGGTAGAAGCTACGAGCAGTACTTC
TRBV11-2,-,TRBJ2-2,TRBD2,CASSLAHLLAENTGELFF,TGTGCCAGCAGCTTAGCCCACCTACTAGCGGAAAACACCGGGGAGCTGTTTTTT
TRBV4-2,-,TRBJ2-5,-,CASSQEGGGGFKTQYF,TGTGCCAGCAGCCAAGAAGGGGGGGGCGGGTTTAAGACCCAGTACTTC
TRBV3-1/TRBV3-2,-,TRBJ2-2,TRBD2,CASSQVDLWRTSGISIGELFF,TGTGCCAGCAGCCAAGTTGATCTGTGGAGGACTAGCGGGATTTCTATCGGGGAGCTGTTTTTT
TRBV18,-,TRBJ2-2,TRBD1,CASSPEGAERNTGELFF,TGTGCCAGCTCACCAGAGGGGGCAGAGAGGAACACCGGGGAGCTGTTTTTT
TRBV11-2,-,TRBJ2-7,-,CASSLYIAGPYEQYF,TGTGCCAGCAGCTTATATATTGCAGGGCCCTACGAGCAGTACTTC
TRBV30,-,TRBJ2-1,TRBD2,CAWSEGLGHNEQFF,TGTGCCTGGAGTGAAGGACTAGGCCACAATGAGCAGTTCTTC
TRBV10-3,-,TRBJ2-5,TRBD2,CAISESPLAGGETQYF,TGTGCCATCAGTGAGTCCCCGCTAGCGGGAGGGGAGACCCAGTACTTC
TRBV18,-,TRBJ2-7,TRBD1,CASSPTGTGSYEQYF,TGTGCCAGCTCACCGACCGGGACAGGGTCCTACGAGCAGTACTTC
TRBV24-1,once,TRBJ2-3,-,CATSDLRPSGDTQYF,TGTGCCACCAGTGATTTGCGCCCCTCAGGTGATACGCAGTATTTT
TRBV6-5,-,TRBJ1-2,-,CASSPGHLLGTF,TGTGCCAGCAGTCCGGGACACCTCCTCGGGACCTTC
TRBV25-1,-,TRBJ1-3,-,CASSFSGSGNTIYF,TGTGCCAGCAGTTTCTCAGGGTCCGGAAACACCATATATTTT